This T cell receptor beta chain was identified during a study of early T cells in non-severe SARS-CoV-2 infection. cDNA molecules, individually, were tagged with unique molecular identifiers. TCRdb re-derived calls from the 5' RACE reads in MiXCR, one entry per CDR3 protein. The table lists 85,000 to 100,000 distinct CDR3 sequences, roughly 11% of them singletons. V lost 2 bases, J lost 1 base, and 12 bases lay in between. The germline V gene encodes CDR1 DFQATT and CDR2 SNEGSKA (reference sequence). The CDR3 length is 15 residues. The rearrangement uses TRBV20-1 and TRBJ1-5, with D uncertain. This receptor was identified in an adult who was a healthcare worker with PCR-confirmed SARS-CoV-2 infection or an uninfected control (not recorded which). Sequencing input: whole blood. The CDR3 is CSARSFGNSNQPQHF. DNA for the CDR3: TGCAGTGCTAGATCGTTTGGAAACAGCAATCAGCCCCAGCATTTT.